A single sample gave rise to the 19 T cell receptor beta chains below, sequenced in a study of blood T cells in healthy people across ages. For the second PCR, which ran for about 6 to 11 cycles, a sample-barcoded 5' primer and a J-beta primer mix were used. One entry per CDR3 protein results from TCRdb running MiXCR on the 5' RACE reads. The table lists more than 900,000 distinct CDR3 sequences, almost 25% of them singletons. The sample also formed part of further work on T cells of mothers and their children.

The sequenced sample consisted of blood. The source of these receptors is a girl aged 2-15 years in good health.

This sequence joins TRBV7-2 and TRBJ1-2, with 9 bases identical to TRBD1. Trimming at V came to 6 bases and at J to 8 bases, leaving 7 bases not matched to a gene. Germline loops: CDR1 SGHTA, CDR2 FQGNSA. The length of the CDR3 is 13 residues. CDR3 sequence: CASRLGTGNGYTF. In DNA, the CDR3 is TGTGCCAGCAGGTTGGGGACAGGGAACGGCTACACCTTC.

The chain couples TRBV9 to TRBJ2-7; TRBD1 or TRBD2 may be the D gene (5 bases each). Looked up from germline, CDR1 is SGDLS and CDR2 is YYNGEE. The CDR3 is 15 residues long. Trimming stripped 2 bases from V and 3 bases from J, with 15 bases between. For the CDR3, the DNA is TGTGCCAGCAGCGTGGGTGTTGGGGGTTTCTACGAGCAGTACTTC. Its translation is CASSVGVGGFYEQYF.

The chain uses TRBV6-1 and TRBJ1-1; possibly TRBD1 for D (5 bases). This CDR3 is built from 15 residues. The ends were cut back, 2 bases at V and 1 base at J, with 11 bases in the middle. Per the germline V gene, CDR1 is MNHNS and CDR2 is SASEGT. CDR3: CASSEWGGRNTEAFF. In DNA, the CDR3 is TGTGCCAGCAGTGAATGGGGGGGGAGGAACACTGAAGCTTTCTTT.

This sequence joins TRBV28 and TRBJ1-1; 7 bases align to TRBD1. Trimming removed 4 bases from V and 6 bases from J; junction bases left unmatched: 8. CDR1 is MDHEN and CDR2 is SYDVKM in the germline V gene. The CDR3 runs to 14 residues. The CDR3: CASSWTGQAAEAFF. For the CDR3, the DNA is TGTGCCAGCAGTTGGACAGGACAGGCCGCTGAAGCTTTCTTT.

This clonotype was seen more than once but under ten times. The CDR3 sequence is CASSWTGAEQFF. CDR3 nucleotide sequence: TGTGCCAGCAGCTGGACAGGGGCTGAGCAGTTCTTC. The rearrangement uses TRBV12-3 or TRBV12-4 and TRBJ2-1; 9 bases map to TRBD1. The CDR3 loop spans 12 amino acids. The junction had 3 bases not matched to a gene; V was cut back by 6 bases and J by 9 bases.

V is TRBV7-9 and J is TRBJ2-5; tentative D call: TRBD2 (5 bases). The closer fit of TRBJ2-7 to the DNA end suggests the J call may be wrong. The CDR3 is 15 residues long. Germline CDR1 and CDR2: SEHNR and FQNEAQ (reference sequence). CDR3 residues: CASSLAGNPSYEQYF. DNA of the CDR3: TGTGCCAGCAGTCTAGCTGGGAATCCCTCCTACGAGCAGTACTTC.

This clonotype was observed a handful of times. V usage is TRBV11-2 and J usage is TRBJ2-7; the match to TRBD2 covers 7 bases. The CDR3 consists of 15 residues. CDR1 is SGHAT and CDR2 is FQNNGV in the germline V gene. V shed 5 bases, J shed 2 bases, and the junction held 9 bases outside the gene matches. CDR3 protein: CASSPGLESTYEQYF. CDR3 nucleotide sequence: TGTGCCAGCAGCCCCGGACTAGAAAGTACCTACGAGCAGTACTTC.

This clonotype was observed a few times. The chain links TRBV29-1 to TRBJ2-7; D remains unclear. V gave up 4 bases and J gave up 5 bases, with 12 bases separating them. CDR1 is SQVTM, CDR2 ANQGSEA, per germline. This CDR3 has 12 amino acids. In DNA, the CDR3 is TGCAGCGTTGGGGTTCTAAGGAACGAGCAGTACTTC. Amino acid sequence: CSVGVLRNEQYF.

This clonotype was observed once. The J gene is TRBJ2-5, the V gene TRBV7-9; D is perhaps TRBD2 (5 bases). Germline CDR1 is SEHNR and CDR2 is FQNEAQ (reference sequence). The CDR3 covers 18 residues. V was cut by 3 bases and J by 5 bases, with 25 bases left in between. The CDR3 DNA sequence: TGTGCCAGCAGCTTCCCCTCTCAAAACAGTGGGGAGTATGAGACCCAGTACTTC. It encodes CASSFPSQNSGEYETQYF.

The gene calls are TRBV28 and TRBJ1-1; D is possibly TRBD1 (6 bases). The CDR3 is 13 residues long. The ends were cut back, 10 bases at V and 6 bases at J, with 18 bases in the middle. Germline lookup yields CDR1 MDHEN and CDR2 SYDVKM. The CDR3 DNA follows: TGTGCCACCAGGGGAGTCTTGGACGCTGAAGCTTTCTTT. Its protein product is CATRGVLDAEAFF.

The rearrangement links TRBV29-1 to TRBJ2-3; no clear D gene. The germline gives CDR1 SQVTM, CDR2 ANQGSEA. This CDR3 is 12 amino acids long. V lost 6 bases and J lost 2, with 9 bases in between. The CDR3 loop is CSVDPDTDTQYF. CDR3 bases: TGCAGCGTCGACCCTGACACAGATACGCAGTATTTT.

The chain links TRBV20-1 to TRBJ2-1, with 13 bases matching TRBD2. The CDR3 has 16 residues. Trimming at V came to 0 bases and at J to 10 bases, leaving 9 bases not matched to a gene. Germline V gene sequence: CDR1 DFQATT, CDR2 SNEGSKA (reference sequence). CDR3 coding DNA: TGCAGTGCTAGAGAAAAAGGCGGGACTAGCGGGGACGAGCAGTTCTTC. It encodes CSAREKGGTSGDEQFF.

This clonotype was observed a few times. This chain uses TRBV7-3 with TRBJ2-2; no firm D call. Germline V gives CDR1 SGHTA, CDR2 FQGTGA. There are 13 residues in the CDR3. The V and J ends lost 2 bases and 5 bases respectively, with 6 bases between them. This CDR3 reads CASSLPLTGELFF. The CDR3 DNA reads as TGTGCCAGCAGCTTACCACTGACCGGGGAGCTGTTTTTT. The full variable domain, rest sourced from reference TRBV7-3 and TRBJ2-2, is GAGVSQTPSNKVTEKGKYVELRCDPISGHTALYWYRQSLGQGPEFLIYFQGTGAADDSGLPNDRFFAVRPEGSVSTLKIQRTERGDSAVYLCASSLPLTGELFFGEGSRLTVL.

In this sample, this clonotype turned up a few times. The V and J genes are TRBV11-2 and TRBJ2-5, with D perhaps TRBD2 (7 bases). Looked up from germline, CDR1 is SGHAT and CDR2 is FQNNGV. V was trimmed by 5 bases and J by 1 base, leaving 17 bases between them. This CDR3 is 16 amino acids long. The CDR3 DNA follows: TGTGCCAGCAGCGACTGGGGGGGGGCTCCCCAAGAGACCCAGTACTTC. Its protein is CASSDWGGAPQETQYF. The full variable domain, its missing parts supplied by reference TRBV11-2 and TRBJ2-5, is EAGVAQSPRYKIIEKRQSVAFWCNPISGHATLYWYQQILGQGPKLLIQFQNNGVVDDSQLPKDRFSAERLKGVDSTLKIQPAKLEDSAVYLCASSDWGGAPQETQYFGPGTRLLVL.

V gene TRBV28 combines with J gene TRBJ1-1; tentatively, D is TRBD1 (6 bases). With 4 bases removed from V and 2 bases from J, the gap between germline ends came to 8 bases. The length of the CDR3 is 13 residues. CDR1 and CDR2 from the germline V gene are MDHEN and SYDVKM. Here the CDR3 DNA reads TGTGCCAGCAGTTGGGACACCAACACTGAAGCTTTCTTT. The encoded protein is CASSWDTNTEAFF.

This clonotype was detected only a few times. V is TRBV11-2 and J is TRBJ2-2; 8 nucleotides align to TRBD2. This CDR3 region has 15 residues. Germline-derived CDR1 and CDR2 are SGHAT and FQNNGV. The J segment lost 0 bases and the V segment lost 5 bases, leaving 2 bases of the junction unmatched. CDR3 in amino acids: CASSIAGTNTGELFF. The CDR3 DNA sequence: TGTGCCAGCAGCATAGCGGGGACGAACACCGGGGAGCTGTTTTTT.

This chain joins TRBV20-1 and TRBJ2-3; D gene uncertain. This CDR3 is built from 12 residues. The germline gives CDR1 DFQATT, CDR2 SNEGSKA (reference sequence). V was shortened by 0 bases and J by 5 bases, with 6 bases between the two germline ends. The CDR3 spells CSARDLGDTQYF. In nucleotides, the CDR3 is TGCAGTGCTAGAGATCTGGGAGATACGCAGTATTTT.

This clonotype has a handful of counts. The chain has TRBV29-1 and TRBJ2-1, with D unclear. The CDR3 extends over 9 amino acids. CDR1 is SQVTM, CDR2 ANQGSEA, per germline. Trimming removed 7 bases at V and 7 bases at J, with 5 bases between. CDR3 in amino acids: CSARNEQFF. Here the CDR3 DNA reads TGCAGCGCCCGGAATGAGCAGTTCTTC.

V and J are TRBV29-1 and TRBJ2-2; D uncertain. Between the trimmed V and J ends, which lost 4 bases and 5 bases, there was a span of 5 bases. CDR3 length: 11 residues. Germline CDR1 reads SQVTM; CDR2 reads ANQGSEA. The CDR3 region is CSVGKTGELFF. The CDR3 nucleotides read TGCAGCGTTGGGAAAACCGGGGAGCTGTTTTTT.